Listed below are T cell receptor beta chains from one sample, sequenced in a study of cytomegalovirus exposure and HLA in healthy donors. The assay was immunoSEQ multiplex PCR, and TCRdb's table has in-frame clones only and misses some. The sample has approximately 40,000 clones, about nine tenths seen once. Sequenced sample: PBMCs. These receptors were taken from a woman in her thirties or forties in good health and CMV-seropositive. Both conserved end residues are part of each CDR3. The D gene is left open where the match is weak. Clone size appears in some rows only: once, few, many, or a class for an expanded clone.

TRBJ1-4 | - | TRBV2 | - | TGTGCCAGCAAGACAGTTCGAGATGAAAAACTGTTTTTT | CASKTVRDEKLFF
TRBJ2-3 | - | TRBV4-2 | - | TGTGCCAGCAGTCCACTAGCATCTGATACAGATACGCAGTATTTT | CASSPLASDTDTQYF
TRBJ1-5 | - | TRBV19 | TRBD1 | TGTGCCAGTAGTATTACAGGACAGGGAGTTGGGCAAGCGGGTCAGCCCCAGCATTTT | CASSITGQGVGQAGQPQHF
TRBJ1-5 | - | TRBV4-3 | - | TGCGCCAGCAGCCAAGATCGGGGGTTTAGCAATCAGCCCCAGCATTTT | CASSQDRGFSNQPQHF
TRBJ2-5 | - | TRBV2 | - | TGTGCCAGCATTCCTGGGGGGGGCGGGACCCAGTACTTC | CASIPGGGGTQYF
TRBJ1-2 | - | TRBV15 | TRBD1 | TGTGCCACCACCTTCGACAGGGGGCCTAACGGCTACACCTTC | CATTFDRGPNGYTF
TRBJ1-2 | - | TRBV4-3 | - | TGCGCCAGCAGCCAAGGTCTTAACTATGGCTACACCTTC | CASSQGLNYGYTF
TRBJ1-6 | - | TRBV27 | - | TGTGCCAGCAGTCCAATGGGGGAGGGGGTAGGAAGTTCACCCCTCCACTTT | CASSPMGEGVGSSPLHF
TRBJ2-1 | - | TRBV30 | TRBD2 | TGTGCCTTAACGAGCGGGGGGGCATCCCGCTTGAGGTTCTTC | CALTSGGASRLRFF
TRBJ2-4 | - | TRBV28 | - | TGTGCCAGCAGTTTAGCCCAACTAGCCAAAAACATTCAGTACTTC | CASSLAQLAKNIQYF
TRBJ1-1 | - | TRBV2 | - | TGTGCCAGCGGGGGGGGTGAAGCTTTCTTT | CASGGGEAFF
TRBJ1-2 | - | TRBV19 | - | TGTGCCAGTAGTATAAAGACATACAGTGGCTACACCTTC | CASSIKTYSGYTF
TRBJ2-5 | - | TRBV28 | TRBD1 | TGTGCCAGCAGACCCGGGACAGGGGGTCAAGAGACCCAGTACTTC | CASRPGTGGQETQYF
TRBJ1-2 | few | TRBV30 | TRBD1 | TGTGCCTGGAAGGACTGGACAGGGGATGGCTACACCTTC | CAWKDWTGDGYTF
TRBJ2-1 | - | TRBV6-1 | - | TGTGCCAGCAGTGTAAGGGGCGAGTCCTACAATGAGCAGTTCTTC | CASSVRGESYNEQFF
TRBJ2-3 | - | TRBV19 | - | TGTGCCAGTAGAAACCAGCGGGCGATCACAGATACGCAGTATTTT | CASRNQRAITDTQYF
TRBJ2-2 | - | TRBV9 | TRBD1 | TGTGCCAGCAGCGAAAGGACAGGGGTCACCGGGGAGCTGTTTTTT | CASSERTGVTGELFF
TRBJ2-7 | - | TRBV10-3 | - | TGTGCCATCAGCGGTGGGGGGAGCTCCTACGAGCAGTACTTC | CAISGGGSSYEQYF
TRBJ1-6 | - | TRBV5-4 | TRBD1 | TGTGCCAGCAGCCAGGGACAGGGGGCTTTCGATAATTCACCCCTCCACTTT | CASSQGQGAFDNSPLHF
TRBJ1-2 | - | TRBV28 | - | TGTGCCAGTAGTACCGGGGACACGGATGGCTACACCTTC | CASSTGDTDGYTF
TRBJ2-3 | - | TRBV15 | - | TGTGCCACCAGCCGGGAGAGGGGGCAGGTAGATACGCAGTATTTT | CATSRERGQVDTQYF
TRBJ1-1 | - | TRBV21-1 | - | TGTGCCAGCAGCAAAGTTTGCGACAGGGGGGACACTGAAGCTTTCTTT | CASSKVCDRGDTEAFF
TRBJ1-5 | - | TRBV5-5 | - | TGTGCCAGCAGCTGGGAAGGGGGAAATCAGCCCCAGCATTTT | CASSWEGGNQPQHF
TRBJ2-7 | - | TRBV5-6 | TRBD1 | TGTGCCAGCAGCCCGGGACAGGGAGGTTACGAGCAGTACTTC | CASSPGQGGYEQYF
TRBJ1-1 | - | TRBV7-2 | - | TGTGCCAGCAGCCTTACTGAAACGGGAAACACTGAAGCTTTCTTT | CASSLTETGNTEAFF
TRBJ1-2 | - | TRBV4-2 | TRBD1 | TGTGCCAGCAGCCAAGCCAGGACAGGGGTTGGTCGGAGCTATGGCTACACCTTC | CASSQARTGVGRSYGYTF
TRBJ2-1 | - | TRBV7-2 | TRBD2 | TGTGCCAGCAACCGTCAGCGGGGGGGCCAGCAGTTCTTC | CASNRQRGGQQFF
TRBJ1-4 | - | TRBV10-3 | - | TGTGCCATCAGTGGAGTCGAACAGGGTCAAAAACTGTTTTTT | CAISGVEQGQKLFF
TRBJ1-3 | - | TRBV5-4 | - | TGTGCCAGCAGCGCAGGAGGACAGAGCTCTGGAAACACCATATATTTT | CASSAGGQSSGNTIYF
TRBJ2-3 | - | TRBV6-5 | TRBD1 | TGTGCCAGCAGTTTTCAGGGGGAAGCAGATACGCAGTATTTT | CASSFQGEADTQYF
TRBJ1-2 | - | TRBV5-1 | - | TGCGCCAGCAGCTCCGGTGACCTCGGGGGCTATGGCTACACCTTC | CASSSGDLGGYGYTF
TRBJ2-3 | once | TRBV18 | TRBD2 | TGTGCCAGCTCACTAGCGGGATTCACAGATACGCAGTATTTT | CASSLAGFTDTQYF
TRBJ1-6 | few | TRBV28 | - | TGTGCCAGCAGTTTAACAGTTAGCTCCTATAATTCACCCCTCCACTTT | CASSLTVSSYNSPLHF
TRBJ2-1 | - | TRBV2 | - | TGTGCCAGCAGTGAACAGGGCGTCAAGTACAATGAGCAGTTCTTC | CASSEQGVKYNEQFF
TRBJ1-5 | - | TRBV6-5 | - | TGTGCCAGCAGTCAACAGCCATATAGCAATCAGCCCCAGCATTTT | CASSQQPYSNQPQHF
TRBJ2-5 | once | TRBV5-1 | - | TGCGCCAGCAGCCGATGGACTGGAGAGACCCAGTACTTC | CASSRWTGETQYF
TRBJ2-7 | - | TRBV19 | TRBD1 | TGTGCCACCAAACGGGACAGGGGCTACGAGCAGTACTTC | CATKRDRGYEQYF
TRBJ2-7 | - | TRBV6-5 | - | TGTGCCAGCAGTTTCTTGACAGGTCCCTACGAGCAGTACTTC | CASSFLTGPYEQYF
TRBJ2-2 | - | TRBV2 | - | TGTGCCAGCAGTCAACAGGGTACCGGGGAGCTGTTTTTT | CASSQQGTGELFF
TRBJ1-2 | - | TRBV28 | - | TGTGCCAGCAGACTGACTGGGGCTGGCTACACCTTC | CASRLTGAGYTF
TRBJ1-1 | few | TRBV7-9 | - | TGTGCCAGCAGCCCCTTGGAGGGGACTGAAGCTTTCTTT | CASSPLEGTEAFF
TRBJ2-2 | - | TRBV30 | TRBD1 | TGTGCCTGGAGTGATCCAGGGGGCGGTGACACCGGGGAGCTGTTTTTT | CAWSDPGGGDTGELFF
TRBJ2-7 | few | TRBV6-1 | - | TGTGCCAGCGGGAGGTCAGGGGGGTTCGAGCAGTACTTC | CASGRSGGFEQYF
TRBJ1-2 | - | TRBV6-1 | TRBD1 | TGTGCCAGCAGGCCTACAGGGGTCCATGGCTACACCTTC | CASRPTGVHGYTF
TRBJ2-7 | - | TRBV2 | - | TGTGCCAGCGGGTGGGGGGGGCCATCCTACGAGCAGTACTTC | CASGWGGPSYEQYF
TRBJ2-1 | - | TRBV5-1 | TRBD1 | TGCGCCAGCAGCGGGGGGGGACAGGGGAACAATGAGCAGTTCTTC | CASSGGGQGNNEQFF
TRBJ2-1 | - | TRBV5-1 | TRBD2 | TGCGCCAGCAGCTCCGGACTAGCGGGGGGGAATGAGCAGTTCTTC | CASSSGLAGGNEQFF
TRBJ2-4 | - | TRBV5-4 | - | TGTGCCAGCAGCGGAGGACCGGGGATGGACATTCAGTACTTC | CASSGGPGMDIQYF
TRBJ1-4 | - | TRBV4-3 | TRBD1 | TGCGCCAGCAGCCTTGGGGACAGGCGCAATGAAAAACTGTTTTTT | CASSLGDRRNEKLFF
TRBJ2-5 | - | TRBV5-1 | - | TGCGCCAGCAGCTTTATAGAAGGGGATGAGGAGACCCAGTACTTC | CASSFIEGDEETQYF
TRBJ2-1 | - | TRBV10-3 | - | TGTGCCATCAGTGAGTCCTTCAGGGGCTCCTACAATGAGCAGTTCTTC | CAISESFRGSYNEQFF
TRBJ1-1 | - | TRBV2 | - | TGTGCCAGCAGTGAACAGGTTATCGGTATCTCTGAAGCTTTCTTT | CASSEQVIGISEAFF
TRBJ2-7 | - | TRBV29-1 | - | TGCAGCGTTGAGACAGCCGACTACGAGCAGTACTTC | CSVETADYEQYF
TRBJ1-2 | - | TRBV30 | - | TGTGCCTGGACCCCCCCATTCGACAGTTTCGGCTACACCTTC | CAWTPPFDSFGYTF
TRBJ2-7 | - | TRBV2 | TRBD1 | TGTGCCAGCAGTGAAGCGCACAGGGGCTTCTCCTACGAGCAGTACTTC | CASSEAHRGFSYEQYF
TRBJ1-2 | - | TRBV7-2 | TRBD1 | TGTGCCAGCAGCTTCAGGGGGCAAGGGGGCTACACCTTC | CASSFRGQGGYTF
TRBJ1-2 | - | TRBV5-4 | - | TGTGCCAGCAGCTCACCGACAGGTGGGAACTATGGCTACACCTTC | CASSSPTGGNYGYTF
TRBJ2-2 | - | TRBV9 | - | TGTGCCAGCAGCGTAGGAGGCGGGGAGCTGTTTTTT | CASSVGGGELFF